There are many counts of the clone carrying this T cell receptor (beta chain). The target antigen is unknown. These data are taken from a study of human T cells and chemical hapten exposure. Whole-study findings and limits: Expanded TCR sets contained significantly more large CDR3 similarity clusters than controls.

Germline V gene data show CDR1 as MNHNS and CDR2 as SASEGT. V lost 4 bases to trimming and J lost 8 bases, with 6 bases between them. The CDR3 contains 11 residues. TCRdb itself ran the RACE reads through MiXCR, one entry per CDR3 protein. The sample has about 80,000 distinct CDR3 sequences, 10% to 13% seen once; the top ten hold roughly 2.4%. Time point of the sample: patch test 2, 6 weeks after DPC sensitization. The treatment is: therapeutic diphenylcyclopropenone sensitization with weekly scalp DPC. The sequence was collected from a woman in her thirties with alopecia areata. Some clones in this sample may be carry-over from other donors' samples. The chain recombines TRBV6-1 with TRBJ2-1; D is possibly TRBD1 (5 bases). The material was whole blood, obtained in connection with sensitization to the hapten diphenylcyclopropenone (DPC). In DNA form, the CDR3 reads TGTGCCAGCAGTGCCAGGGATGAGCAGTTCTTC. The encoded protein is CASSARDEQFF.